This entry lists 30 T cell receptor beta chains sequenced from one sample in a study of shared clonotypes between healthy human individuals. Generated by immunoSEQ multiplex PCR, the TCRdb table keeps only in-frame clones and is missing some. This table holds 1 million to 1.3 million clones, around three quarters found once. Sequences were obtained from memory CD4+ T cells from PBMCs. Subset described: CD45RA-negative fraction. The receptors originated from a man between 18 and 35 years old in good health. Some clones in this sample may be carry-over from other donors' samples.

V and J are TRBV11-2 and TRBJ2-1; 10 bases agree with TRBD2. This CDR3 is built from 16 residues. V lost 1 base to trimming and J lost 7 bases; unmatched junction nucleotides: 7. Per the germline V gene, CDR1 is SGHAT and CDR2 is FQNNGV. For the CDR3, the DNA is TGTGCCAGCAGCTTAGTTCTAGCGGGAGTGGGGAATGAGCAGTTCTTC. As protein: CASSLVLAGVGNEQFF.

This clone has a count of ten or more. The chain employs TRBV19 and TRBJ2-1; 8 positions match TRBD2. V lost 7 bases, J lost 8 bases, and 7 bases stayed unmatched. This CDR3 comprises 13 residues. Germline CDR1 and CDR2: LNHDA and SQIVND (reference sequence). The CDR3 DNA is TGTGCCAGTAATTTAGCGGGATCGTATGAGCAGTTCTTC. This gives the protein CASNLAGSYEQFF. The whole variable domain, filled in from reference TRBV19 and TRBJ2-1, reads DGGITQSPKYLFRKEGQNVTLSCEQNLNHDAMYWYRQDPGQGLRLIYYSQIVNDFQKGDIAEGYSVSREKKESFPLTVTSAQKNPTAFYLCASNLAGSYEQFFGPGTRLTVL.

The gene calls are TRBV20-1 and TRBJ1-2; TRBD1 is a possible D gene (5 bases). CDR1 is DFQATT, CDR2 SNEGSKA, per germline (reference sequence). The V end lost 7 bases, the J end lost 7 bases, and 13 bases lay between the germline ends. The CDR3 is 11 residues long. CDR3 nucleotides: TGCAGTGGGGCAGGGAACGGTGGCTACACCTTC. This translates into CSGAGNGGYTF.

This rearrangement joins TRBV25-1 to TRBJ2-5; D remains ambiguous. Germline V gene sequence: CDR1 MGHDK, CDR2 SYGVNS. The CDR3 is 14 residues long. The V and J ends lost 0 bases and 12 bases respectively, with 17 bases between them. DNA of the CDR3: TGTGCCAGCAGTGAATATGGTGGGCACAGTAGGAAGTACTTC. Translated: CASSEYGGHSRKYF.

The V and J genes are TRBV29-1 and TRBJ2-1; unclear D gene. Trimming took off 4 bases at V and 3 bases at J, with 13 bases between the two ends. Germline V gene sequence: CDR1 SQVTM, CDR2 ANQGSEA. The CDR3 length is 14 residues. CDR3 region: CSVVVTNFYNEQFF. CDR3 nucleotide sequence: TGCAGCGTTGTAGTGACGAACTTCTACAATGAGCAGTTCTTC.

The chain uses TRBV6-4 and TRBJ2-1, with 8 bases identical to TRBD2. The germline V gene has CDR1 MRHNA and CDR2 SNTAGT. The V segment lost 4 bases and the J segment 9 bases; nucleotides outside the gene matches: 5. There are 13 residues in the CDR3. The CDR3 sequence is CASSGLAGSEQFF. CDR3 nucleotides: TGTGCCAGCAGTGGGTTAGCGGGAAGTGAGCAGTTCTTC.

A single count supports this clone. In nucleotides, the CDR3 is TGCAGCGCCGATGGGAGGCAGGGGCCCGGGGACACTGAAGCTTTCTTT. Protein sequence: CSADGRQGPGDTEAFF. The chain employs TRBV29-1 and TRBJ1-1; a possible D gene is TRBD1 (6 bases). CDR3 size: 16 residues. The germline V and J ends were trimmed by 7 bases and 3 bases, with 24 bases remaining between them. The V gene's germline CDR1 is SQVTM and CDR2 ANQGSEA.

A note on this clone: At one end the junction does not follow the germline gene, possibly because of a read error. The rearrangement links TRBV10-1 to TRBJ1-5; 7 bases fit TRBD1. The CDR3 length is 12 residues. CDR1 WNHNN and CDR2 SYGVQD come from the germline V gene (reference sequence). The CDR3 DNA reads TGCGCCAGCCGTCTATTCCTGACAGGGAGCTCCTTT. Translating gives CASRLFLTGSSF.

V is TRBV4-3 and J is TRBJ1-2; D is perhaps TRBD1 (6 bases). Per the germline V gene, CDR1 is LGHNA and CDR2 is YSLEER. This CDR3 has 15 residues. Trimming removed 0 bases from V and 3 bases from J, with 11 bases in between. Written as DNA, the CDR3 is TGCGCCAGCAGCCAAGAAGGGGGTAGGGACTATGGCTACACCTTC. Protein sequence: CASSQEGGRDYGYTF.

J is TRBJ1-6 and V is TRBV6-5; D might be TRBD1 (5 bases). Trimming stripped 2 bases from V and 5 bases from J, with 13 bases between. Germline V lookup: CDR1 MNHEY, CDR2 SVGAGI. The CDR3 spans 16 residues. In DNA form, the CDR3 reads TGTGCCAGCAGTTACGGGGGTGGGATCCATAATTCACCCCTCCACTTT. It specifies CASSYGGGIHNSPLHF.

A remark on this clone: The same CDR3 can be traced to other DNA sequences in this sample. J is TRBJ1-2 and V is TRBV28; D is uncertain. CDR1 is MDHEN and CDR2 is SYDVKM in the germline V gene. The CDR3 has 12 amino acids. The V end was cut by 2 bases, the J end by 5 bases, with 6 bases between. The CDR3 DNA follows: TGTGCCAGCAGTTTAGGGTTGTATGGCTACACCTTC. It yields the protein CASSLGLYGYTF.

This rearrangement joins TRBV28 to TRBJ2-2; D is undetermined. The V and J ends lost 2 bases and 4 bases respectively, with 8 bases between them. In germline, CDR1 is MDHEN, CDR2 SYDVKM. The CDR3 is 14 amino acids. CDR3 nucleotide sequence: TGTGCCAGCAGTTTAGGCAGGATCACCGGGGAGCTGTTTTTT. Translating gives CASSLGRITGELFF.

This rearrangement joins TRBV5-1 to TRBJ1-1; D uncertain. Germline lookup yields CDR1 SGHRS and CDR2 YFSETQ. The CDR3 has 13 residues. The V and J ends lost 0 bases and 7 bases respectively, with 10 bases between them. CDR3 amino acids: CASSLAADGEAFF. DNA for the CDR3: TGCGCCAGCAGCTTGGCCGCGGACGGTGAAGCTTTCTTT.

This clone has a single count. The CDR3 reads CASEQGLAGDEQFF. The CDR3, as DNA: TGCGCCAGCGAGCAAGGGCTAGCGGGAGATGAGCAGTTCTTC. This chain joins TRBV5-1 and TRBJ2-1, with 10 bases lining up with TRBD2. The junction had 9 bases not matched to a gene; V was cut back by 7 bases and J by 8 bases. The CDR3 sequence is 14 residues long. Germline assignment: CDR1 SGHRS and CDR2 YFSETQ.

V is TRBV6-1 and J is TRBJ1-5; D possibly corresponds to TRBD1 (6 bases). CDR3 length: 15 residues. Between the trimmed V and J ends, which lost 5 bases and 3 bases, there was a span of 14 bases. Per germline, CDR1 MNHNS and CDR2 SASEGT. CDR3 coding DNA: TGTGCCAGCAGTCGCTCGGACAGTTACAATCAGCCCCAGCATTTT. It is translated as CASSRSDSYNQPQHF.

In this sample, this clone turned up a few times. This chain connects TRBV7-9 to TRBJ1-3; D unresolved. Trimming took off 3 bases at V and 0 bases at J, with 6 bases between the two ends. Germline V gene sequence: CDR1 SEHNR, CDR2 FQNEAQ (reference sequence). The CDR3 loop spans 14 amino acids. CDR3 DNA sequence: TGTGCCAGCAGCTTGGAAGTCTCTGGAAACACCATATATTTT. This gives the protein CASSLEVSGNTIYF.

This clone showed up just once. The CDR3 spells CSGTPYNEQFF. The CDR3 region has the DNA TGCAGCGGGACTCCTTACAATGAGCAGTTCTTC. This chain joins TRBV29-1 and TRBJ2-1, with D perhaps matching TRBD2 (5 bases). The CDR3 spans 11 residues. CDR1 and CDR2 (germline): SQVTM, ANQGSEA. V was cut by 7 bases and J by 4 bases, with 8 bases left in between.

This clone was seen a handful of times. V is TRBV6-5 and J is TRBJ1-1, with D tentatively TRBD1 (5 bases). CDR3 length: 13 residues. CDR1 and CDR2 from the germline V gene are MNHEY and SVGAGI. Trimming stripped 6 bases from V and 6 bases from J, with 14 bases between. The CDR3 protein is CASRPQGRAEAFF. CDR3 sequence (DNA): TGTGCCAGCAGACCTCAGGGTAGGGCTGAAGCTTTCTTT.

Turning to this clone: This sequence may be a read error, since a much larger clone differs from it by one base. Other DNA sequences in the sample encode the same CDR3. This chain links TRBV27 with TRBJ1-5; D ambiguous. V lost 0 bases, J lost 2 bases, and 2 bases lay in between. The germline V gene encodes CDR1 MNHEY and CDR2 SMNVEV (reference sequence). The CDR3 is made up of 13 amino acids. CDR3 DNA sequence: TGTGCCAGCAGTTTATCCCGCAATCAGCCCCAGCATTTT. This sequence encodes CASSLSRNQPQHF.

Comments on this clone: In the same sample, other DNA sequences code for this CDR3. This sequence joins TRBV5-1 and TRBJ2-5, with D possibly matching TRBD1 (6 bases). V shed 2 bases and J shed 3 bases, with 8 bases lying between them. Germline CDR1 is SGHRS and CDR2 is YFSETQ. The CDR3 is 13 amino acids. The chain's CDR3 is CASSLPGEETQYF. As DNA, the CDR3 is TGCGCCAGCAGCTTACCAGGGGAAGAGACCCAGTACTTC.

This chain joins TRBV7-2 and TRBJ2-2, with D possibly being TRBD2 (5 bases). V was shortened by 1 base and J by 4 bases, with 7 bases between the two germline ends. This CDR3 region has 14 residues. Germline-derived CDR1 and CDR2 are SGHTA and FQGNSA. CDR3 sequence: CASSLELGTGELFF. As DNA, the CDR3 is TGTGCCAGCAGCTTAGAACTAGGCACCGGGGAGCTGTTTTTT.

The rearrangement joins TRBV30 to TRBJ1-5; 7 nucleotides agree with TRBD1. The V gene's germline CDR1 is GTSNPN and CDR2 SVGIG (reference sequence). V gave up 5 bases and J gave up 2 bases; unmatched junction bases: 12. The length of the CDR3 is 16 residues. This chain's CDR3 is CAWGRRGRYGNQPQHF. Here the CDR3 DNA reads TGTGCCTGGGGCCGCAGGGGGAGGTATGGCAATCAGCCCCAGCATTTT.

V is TRBV11-1 and J is TRBJ1-1, with D maybe TRBD1 (5 bases). Per germline, CDR1 SGHAT and CDR2 FQDESV (reference sequence). The CDR3 length is 15 residues. Trimming removed 3 bases from V and 0 bases from J, with 11 bases in between. The CDR3 region is CASSLRGGLNTEAFF. DNA for the CDR3: TGTGCCAGCAGCTTGCGGGGGGGGTTGAACACTGAAGCTTTCTTT.

The chain joins TRBV28 to TRBJ2-2, with TRBD1 as a possible D gene (6 bases). The CDR3 is 16 amino acids. Trimming left V 2 bases short and J 2 bases short, with 12 bases between. Germline V gene sequence: CDR1 MDHEN, CDR2 SYDVKM. This CDR3 is CASSLAGAANTGELFF. CDR3 in DNA: TGTGCCAGCAGTTTAGCAGGGGCCGCCAACACCGGGGAGCTGTTTTTT.

V usage is TRBV5-4 and J usage is TRBJ2-7; 10 nucleotides match TRBD2. Germline CDR1 SGHNT, CDR2 YYREEE (reference sequence). J gave up 7 bases and V 2 bases, and 9 bases lay outside the gene matches. The CDR3 sequence is 15 residues long. The CDR3 sequence: CASSFSLAGAEEQYF. The CDR3 nucleotides are TGTGCCAGCAGCTTTAGTCTAGCGGGAGCGGAGGAGCAGTACTTC.

The chain is built from TRBV11-2 and TRBJ1-3, with D tentatively TRBD1 (6 bases). This CDR3 has 19 amino acids. V was cut by 4 bases and J by 2 bases, with 24 bases left in between. Looked up from germline, CDR1 is SGHAT and CDR2 is FQNNGV. Written as DNA, the CDR3 is TGTGCCAGCAGCTCCCGCTCCCTGACAGGCCTGAAGACTGGAAACACCATATATTTT. The encoded protein is CASSSRSLTGLKTGNTIYF.

V gene TRBV4-2 combines with J gene TRBJ1-5; D is uncertain. The V gene's germline CDR1 is LGHNA and CDR2 YNFKEQ. The CDR3 runs 13 residues. The V end was cut by 8 bases, the J end by 3 bases, with 11 bases between. Here the CDR3 reads CASGVGVNQPQHF. In nucleotides, the CDR3 is TGTGCCAGCGGGGTTGGGGTCAATCAGCCCCAGCATTTT.

The count of this clone is one. The gene calls are TRBV7-6 and TRBJ2-3, with TRBD2 identical over 8 bases. The V gene's germline CDR1 is SGHVS and CDR2 FNYEAQ. The CDR3 spans 16 residues. J lost 7 bases, V lost 7 bases, and 16 bases had no gene match. The CDR3 spells CASTLTGGSGKYTQYF. CDR3 nucleotide sequence: TGTGCCAGCACCCTAACGGGAGGGAGCGGGAAATATACGCAGTATTTT.

The chain is built from TRBV7-9 and TRBJ1-1; 10 nucleotides match TRBD1. Germline CDR1 is SEHNR and CDR2 is FQNEAQ (reference sequence). The J segment lost 3 bases and the V segment lost 5 bases, leaving 3 bases of the junction unmatched. This CDR3 has 14 residues. In nucleotides, the CDR3 is TGTGCCAGCAGCCAGGGACAGGGGCACACTGAAGCTTTCTTT. Protein sequence: CASSQGQGHTEAFF.

The chain has TRBV6-1 and TRBJ1-2; no clear D gene. Trimming shortened V by 4 bases and J by 13 bases, and 22 bases separated the two germline ends. Germline V CDR1 and CDR2: MNHNS, SASEGT. The length of the CDR3 is 14 residues. Here the CDR3 reads CASSARTFPRTSTF. CDR3 in DNA: TGTGCCAGCAGTGCCCGGACTTTCCCCCGCACCTCCACCTTC.